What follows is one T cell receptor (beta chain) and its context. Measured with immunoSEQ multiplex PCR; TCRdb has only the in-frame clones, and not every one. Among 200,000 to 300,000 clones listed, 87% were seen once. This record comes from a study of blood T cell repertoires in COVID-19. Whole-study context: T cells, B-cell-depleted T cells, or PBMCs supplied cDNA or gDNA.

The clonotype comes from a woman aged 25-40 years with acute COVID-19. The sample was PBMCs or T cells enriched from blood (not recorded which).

CDR3 DNA: TGCGCCAGCAGCCAAGACTTATCTTACAATGAGCAGTTCTTC. The encoded protein is CASSQDLSYNEQFF. V gene TRBV4-3 combines with J gene TRBJ2-1; no clear D gene. Germline V gives CDR1 LGHNA, CDR2 YSLEER. The CDR3 has 14 residues. Trimming took off 0 bases at V and 4 bases at J, with 7 bases between the two ends.